The subject of this entry is one T cell receptor beta chain. What it binds is not known. CD4+ cells were split into CD45RA+ naive and CD45RA-negative memory subsets. These data belong to a study of shared clonotypes between healthy human individuals. Whole-study results and caveats: Although depth was large, rarefaction showed that sequencing of the sorted subsets was incomplete. Generally, naive subsets came out with larger estimated richness than memory subsets. All-four-donor shared clonotypes had higher generation probabilities than non-shared clonotypes did.

The CDR3 contains 17 residues. The germline gives CDR1 SGHVT, CDR2 SQSDAQ. Trimming took 8 bases from V and 0 from J; bases not matched to a gene: 13. Some clones are missing from TCRdb's copy, which holds only in-frame ones; the method was immunoSEQ multiplex PCR. The table has under 1,900,000 clones, roughly 98.5% seen once. The specimen was naive CD4+ T cells sorted from blood. The subset: CD45RA+ positively selected. The clonotype was recovered from a man aged 25-40 years in good health. The rearrangement links TRBV7-4 to TRBJ2-7; 10 nucleotides match TRBD2. The CDR3 bases are TGTGCCAGCGACTCCCGGACTAGCGGTTCGAGCTCCTACGAGCAGTACTTC. This encodes CASDSRTSGSSSYEQYF. Full variable domain (remainder filled in from reference TRBV7-4 and TRBJ2-7): GAGVSQSPRYKVAKRGRDVALRCDSISGHVTLYWYRQTLGQGSEVLTYSQSDAQRDKSGRPSGRFSAERPERSVSTLKIQRTEQGDSAVYLCASDSRTSGSSSYEQYFGPGTRLTVT.